The rows below give T cell receptor beta chains drawn from one sample of a study of blood T cell repertoires in COVID-19. TCRdb keeps only in-frame clones here, not all; method: immunoSEQ multiplex PCR. The table records roughly 180,000 clones, approximately 90% of them present only once. The specimen sequenced was peripheral blood. These TCRs come from a man between 65 and 85 years old with active or convalescent COVID-19. Each CDR3 is given without its conserved first and last residue. Fields, in order: J gene, V gene, CDR3 protein.

TRBJ1-3	TRBV9	ASSVGPGTGSGNTIY
TRBJ2-4	TRBV6-2/TRBV6-3	ASSYVVGDYQNIQY
TRBJ2-7	TRBV6-5	ASYAGSLSYEQY
TRBJ1-5	TRBV4-2	ASSLSGGNQPQH
TRBJ1-6	TRBV6-5	ASTPGNNSPLH
TRBJ2-4	TRBV7-2	ASSSAPKGGRNIQY
TRBJ2-7	TRBV27	ASSLGLGRGYEQY
TRBJ2-7	TRBV15	ATSSGTGVYSGGLNPYEQY
TRBJ2-3	TRBV6-6	ASSPRGVSTDTQY
TRBJ1-1	TRBV6-4	ASSEQGGTEAF
TRBJ2-7	TRBV7-2	ASSLGPTGVPLYEQY
TRBJ1-5	TRBV11-2	ASSLGQGSLLQH
TRBJ1-2	TRBV19	ASSAGRTTFASDGYT
TRBJ2-3	TRBV30	AWQGQADTQY
TRBJ2-2	TRBV7-9	ASSLARGSGTGELF
TRBJ2-2	TRBV4-3	ASSQRYGTGELF
TRBJ1-5	TRBV24-1	ATSFGGDQPQH
TRBJ1-2	TRBV6-5	ASRRPGTGERGYT
TRBJ1-6	TRBV11-2	ASSLGRGPLH
TRBJ2-2	TRBV11-3	ASSLRGPDTGELF
TRBJ1-5	TRBV7-2	ASSQGTGFFNQPQH
TRBJ2-3	TRBV7-8	ASTSPKEGDTQY
TRBJ2-7	TRBV7-8	ASSLEQGNGYEQY
TRBJ1-1	TRBV5-1	ASSSSSGTGRRNTEAF
TRBJ1-6	TRBV28	ASSLSGFDSPLH
TRBJ2-2	TRBV11-2	ASSFLAGGELF
TRBJ2-1	TRBV11-2	ASSLSQGSTDNEQF
TRBJ2-1	TRBV28	ASSFPFESGGDNEQF
TRBJ2-1	TRBV5-1	ASSSVPSGSYNEQF
TRBJ1-5	TRBV5-5	ASSLVAGGPYSNQPQH
TRBJ2-5	TRBV7-9	ASSLLSTGGLTQY
TRBJ2-3	TRBV7-8	ASRHNWGTSGGVRTDTQY
TRBJ2-5	TRBV7-2	ASRTSGGAGKTQY
TRBJ2-7	TRBV30	ACTGRPNYEQY
TRBJ2-3	TRBV5-1	ASSLAGAGTDTQY
TRBJ2-5	TRBV19	ASAGGPVETQY
TRBJ2-1	TRBV7-2	ASSLNGGTGGNNEQF
TRBJ1-1	TRBV30	AWIRVTGAPNTEAF
TRBJ2-1	TRBV7-9	ASSPTAGEQF
TRBJ1-1	TRBV5-4	ASSLGDTGGTEAF
TRBJ2-4	TRBV5-1	ASSLGIAGGMNIQY
TRBJ2-7	TRBV24-1	ATSDPNRGEQY